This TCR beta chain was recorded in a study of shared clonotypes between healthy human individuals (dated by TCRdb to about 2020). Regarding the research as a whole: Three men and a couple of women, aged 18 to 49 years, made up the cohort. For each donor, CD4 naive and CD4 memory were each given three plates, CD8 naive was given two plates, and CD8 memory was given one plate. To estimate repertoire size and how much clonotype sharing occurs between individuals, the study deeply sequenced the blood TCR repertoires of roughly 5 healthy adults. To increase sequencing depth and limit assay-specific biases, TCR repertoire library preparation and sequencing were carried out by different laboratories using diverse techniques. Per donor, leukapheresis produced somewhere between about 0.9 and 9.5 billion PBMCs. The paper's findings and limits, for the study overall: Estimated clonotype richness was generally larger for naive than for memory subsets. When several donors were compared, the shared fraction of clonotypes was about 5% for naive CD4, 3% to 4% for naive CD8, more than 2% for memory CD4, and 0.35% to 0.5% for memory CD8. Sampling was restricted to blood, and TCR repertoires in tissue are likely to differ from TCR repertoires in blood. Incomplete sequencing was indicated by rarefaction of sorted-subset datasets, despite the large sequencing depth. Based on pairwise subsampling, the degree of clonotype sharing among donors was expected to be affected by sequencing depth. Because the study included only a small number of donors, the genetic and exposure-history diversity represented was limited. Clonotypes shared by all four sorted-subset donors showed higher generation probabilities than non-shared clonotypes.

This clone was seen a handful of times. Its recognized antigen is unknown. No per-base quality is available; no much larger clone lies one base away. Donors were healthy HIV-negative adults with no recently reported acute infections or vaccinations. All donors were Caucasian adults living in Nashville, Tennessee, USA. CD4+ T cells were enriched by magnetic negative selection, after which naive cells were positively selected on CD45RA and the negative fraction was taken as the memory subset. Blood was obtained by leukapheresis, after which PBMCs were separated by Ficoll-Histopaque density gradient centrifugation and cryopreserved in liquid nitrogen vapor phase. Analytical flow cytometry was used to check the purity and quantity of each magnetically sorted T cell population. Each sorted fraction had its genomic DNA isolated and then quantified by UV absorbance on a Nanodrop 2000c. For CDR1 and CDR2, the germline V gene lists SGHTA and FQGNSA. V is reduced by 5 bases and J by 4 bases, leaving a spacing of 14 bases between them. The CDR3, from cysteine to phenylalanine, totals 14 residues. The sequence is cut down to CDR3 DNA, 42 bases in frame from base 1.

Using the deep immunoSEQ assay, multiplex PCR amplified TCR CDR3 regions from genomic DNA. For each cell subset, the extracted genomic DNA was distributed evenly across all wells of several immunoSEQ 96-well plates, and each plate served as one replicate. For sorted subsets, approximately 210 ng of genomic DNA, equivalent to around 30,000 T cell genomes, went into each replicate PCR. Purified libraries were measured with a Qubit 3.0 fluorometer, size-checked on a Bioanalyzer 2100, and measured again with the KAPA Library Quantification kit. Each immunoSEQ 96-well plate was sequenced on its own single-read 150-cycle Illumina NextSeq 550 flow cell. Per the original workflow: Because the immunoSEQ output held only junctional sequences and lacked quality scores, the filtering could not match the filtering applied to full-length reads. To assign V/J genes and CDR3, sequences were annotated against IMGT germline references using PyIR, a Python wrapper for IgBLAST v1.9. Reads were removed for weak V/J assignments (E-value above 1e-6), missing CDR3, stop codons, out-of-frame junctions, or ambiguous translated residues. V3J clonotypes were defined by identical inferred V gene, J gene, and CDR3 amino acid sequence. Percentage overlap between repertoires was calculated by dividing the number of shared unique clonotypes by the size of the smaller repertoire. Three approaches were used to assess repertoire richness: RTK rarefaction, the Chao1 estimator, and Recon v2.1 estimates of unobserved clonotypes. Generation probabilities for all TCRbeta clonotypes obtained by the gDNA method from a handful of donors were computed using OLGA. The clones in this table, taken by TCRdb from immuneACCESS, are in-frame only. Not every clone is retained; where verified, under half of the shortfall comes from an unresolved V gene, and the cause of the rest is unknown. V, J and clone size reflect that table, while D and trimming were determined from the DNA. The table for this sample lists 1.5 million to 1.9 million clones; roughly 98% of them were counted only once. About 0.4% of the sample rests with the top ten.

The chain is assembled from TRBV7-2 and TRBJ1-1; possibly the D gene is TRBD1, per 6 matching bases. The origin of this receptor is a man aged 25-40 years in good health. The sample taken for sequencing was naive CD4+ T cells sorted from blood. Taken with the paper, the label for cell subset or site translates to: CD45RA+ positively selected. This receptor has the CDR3 CASSPYRETTEAFF. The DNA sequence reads TGTGCCAGCAGCCCTTACAGGGAGACCACTGAAGCTTTCTTT. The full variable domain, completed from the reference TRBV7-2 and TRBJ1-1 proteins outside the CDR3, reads GAGVSQSPSNKVTEKGKDVELRCDPISGHTALYWYRQSLGQGLEFLIYFQGNSAPDKSGLPSDRFSAERTGGSVSTLTIQRTQQEDSAVYLCASSPYRETTEAFFGQGTRLTVV.